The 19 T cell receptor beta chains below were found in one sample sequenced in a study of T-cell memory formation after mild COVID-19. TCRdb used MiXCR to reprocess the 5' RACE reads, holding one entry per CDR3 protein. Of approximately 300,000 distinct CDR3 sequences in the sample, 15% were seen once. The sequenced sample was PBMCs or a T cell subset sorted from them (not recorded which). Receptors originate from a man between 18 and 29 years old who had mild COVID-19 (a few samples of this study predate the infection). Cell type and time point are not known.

The CDR3 nucleotides are TGTGCCAGCAGCTTCTTCTCGGGGCCCAGGTCCTACAATGAGCAGTTCTTC. Its translation: CASSFFSGPRSYNEQFF. The genes are TRBV27 and TRBJ2-1; the D call may be TRBD1 or TRBD2 (5 bases each). The V gene's germline CDR1 is MNHEY and CDR2 SMNVEV (reference sequence). Trimming pared 6 bases from V and 1 base from J, leaving 19 bases between. The CDR3 consists of 17 residues.

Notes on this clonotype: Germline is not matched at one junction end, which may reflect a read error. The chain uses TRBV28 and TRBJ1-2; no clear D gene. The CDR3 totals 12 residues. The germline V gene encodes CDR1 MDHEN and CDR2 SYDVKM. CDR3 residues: CASSLGQALMLF. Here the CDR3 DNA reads TGTGCCAGCAGTTTGGGCCAGGCTCTGATGTTATTC.

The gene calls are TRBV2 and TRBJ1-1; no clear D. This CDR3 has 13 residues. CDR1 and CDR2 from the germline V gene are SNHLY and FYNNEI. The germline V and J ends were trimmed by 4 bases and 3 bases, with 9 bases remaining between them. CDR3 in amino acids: CASSGYRDTEAFF. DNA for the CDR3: TGTGCCAGCAGTGGGTATAGAGACACTGAAGCTTTCTTT.

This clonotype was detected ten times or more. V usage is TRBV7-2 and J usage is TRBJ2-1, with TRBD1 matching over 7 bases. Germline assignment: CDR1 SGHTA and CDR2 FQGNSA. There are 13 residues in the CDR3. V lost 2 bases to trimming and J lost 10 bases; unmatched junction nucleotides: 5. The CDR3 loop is CASSLTRDSEQFF. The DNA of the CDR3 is TGTGCCAGCAGCTTAACTAGGGACAGCGAGCAGTTCTTC.

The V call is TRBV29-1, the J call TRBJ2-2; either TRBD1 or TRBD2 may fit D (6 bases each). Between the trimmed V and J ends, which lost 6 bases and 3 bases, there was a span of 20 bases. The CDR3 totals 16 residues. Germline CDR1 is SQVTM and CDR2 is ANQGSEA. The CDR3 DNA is TGCAGCGTGGAGGGCCCGTGGGGGCTTGACACCGGGGAGCTGTTTTTT. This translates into CSVEGPWGLDTGELFF.

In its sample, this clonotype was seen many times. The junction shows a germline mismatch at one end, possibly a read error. CDR3 DNA: TGCGCCAGCAGCTTGGGACTAGCCGGCGAGACCCAGTACTTC. Amino acid sequence: CASSLGLAGETQYF. The rearrangement links TRBV12-3 or TRBV12-4 to TRBJ2-5, with 9 bases matching TRBD2. CDR3 size: 14 residues.

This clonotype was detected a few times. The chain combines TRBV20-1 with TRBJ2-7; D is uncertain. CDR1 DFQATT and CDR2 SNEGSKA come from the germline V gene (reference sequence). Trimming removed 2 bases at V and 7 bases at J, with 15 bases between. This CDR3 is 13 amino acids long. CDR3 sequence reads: CSARPTLGFEQYF. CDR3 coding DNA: TGCAGTGCTAGACCCACGTTGGGTTTTGAGCAGTACTTC.

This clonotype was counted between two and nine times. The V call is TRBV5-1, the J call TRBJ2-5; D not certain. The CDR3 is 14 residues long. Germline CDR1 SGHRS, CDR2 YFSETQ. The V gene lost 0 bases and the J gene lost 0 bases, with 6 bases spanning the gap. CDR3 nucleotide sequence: TGCGCCAGCAGCTTGGACAGCAACCAAGAGACCCAGTACTTC. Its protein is CASSLDSNQETQYF.

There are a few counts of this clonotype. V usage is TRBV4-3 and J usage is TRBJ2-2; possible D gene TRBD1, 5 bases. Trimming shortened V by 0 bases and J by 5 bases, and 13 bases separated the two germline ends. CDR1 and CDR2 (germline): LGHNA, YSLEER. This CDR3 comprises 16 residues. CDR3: CASSQDPGHGTGELFF. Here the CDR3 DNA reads TGCGCCAGCAGCCAAGACCCAGGACACGGAACCGGGGAGCTGTTTTTT.

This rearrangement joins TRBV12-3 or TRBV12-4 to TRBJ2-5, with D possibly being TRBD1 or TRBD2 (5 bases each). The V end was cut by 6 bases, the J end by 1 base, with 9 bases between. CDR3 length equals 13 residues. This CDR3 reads CASSRDAQETQYF. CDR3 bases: TGTGCCAGCAGCAGGGACGCCCAAGAGACCCAGTACTTC.

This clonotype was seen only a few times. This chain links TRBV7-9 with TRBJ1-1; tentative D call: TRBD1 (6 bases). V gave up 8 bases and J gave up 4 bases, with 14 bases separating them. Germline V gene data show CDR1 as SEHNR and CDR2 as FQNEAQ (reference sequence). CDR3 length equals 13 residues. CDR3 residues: CASGMTGLTEAFF. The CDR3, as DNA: TGTGCCAGCGGGATGACAGGTCTCACTGAAGCTTTCTTT.

The DNA of the CDR3 is TGTGCCAGCAGCGAGACAGAAGGGGACTATGGCTACACCTTC. This translates into CASSETEGDYGYTF. The gene calls are TRBV9 and TRBJ1-2; a weak D match, TRBD1 (5 bases). Germline values: CDR1 SGDLS, CDR2 YYNGEE. V was shortened by 3 bases and J by 3 bases, with 12 bases between the two germline ends. The CDR3 sequence is 14 residues long.

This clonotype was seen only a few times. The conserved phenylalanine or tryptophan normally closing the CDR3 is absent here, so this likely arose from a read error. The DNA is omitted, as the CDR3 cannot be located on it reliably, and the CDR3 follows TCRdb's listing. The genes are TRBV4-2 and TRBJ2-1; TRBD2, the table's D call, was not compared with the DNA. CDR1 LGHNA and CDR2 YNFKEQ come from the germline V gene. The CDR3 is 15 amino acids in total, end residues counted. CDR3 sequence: CASSPGSTSSGGALY.

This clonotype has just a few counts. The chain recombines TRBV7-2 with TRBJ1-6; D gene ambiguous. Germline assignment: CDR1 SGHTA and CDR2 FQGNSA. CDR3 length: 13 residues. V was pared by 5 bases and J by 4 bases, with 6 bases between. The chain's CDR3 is CASSLRYNSPLHF. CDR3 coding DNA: TGTGCCAGCAGCCTCAGATATAATTCACCCCTCCACTTT.

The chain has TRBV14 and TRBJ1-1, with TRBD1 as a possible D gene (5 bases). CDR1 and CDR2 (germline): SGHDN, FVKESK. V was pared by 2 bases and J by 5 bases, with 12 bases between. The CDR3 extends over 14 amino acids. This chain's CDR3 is CASSQPGAGTEAFF. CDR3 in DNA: TGTGCCAGCAGCCAACCTGGGGCAGGTACTGAAGCTTTCTTT.

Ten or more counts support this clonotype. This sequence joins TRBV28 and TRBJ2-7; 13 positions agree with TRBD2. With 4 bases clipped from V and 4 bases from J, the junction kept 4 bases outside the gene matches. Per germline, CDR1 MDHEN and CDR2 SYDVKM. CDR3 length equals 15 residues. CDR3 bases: TGTGCCAGCAGTTACCCGGGACTAGCGGGGTACGAGCAGTACTTC. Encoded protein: CASSYPGLAGYEQYF. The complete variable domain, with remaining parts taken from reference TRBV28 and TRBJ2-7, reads DVKVTQSSRYLVKRTGEKVFLECVQDMDHENMFWYRQDPGLGLRLIYFSYDVKMKEKGDIPEGYSVSREKKERFSLILESASTNQTSMYLCASSYPGLAGYEQYFGPGTRLTVT.

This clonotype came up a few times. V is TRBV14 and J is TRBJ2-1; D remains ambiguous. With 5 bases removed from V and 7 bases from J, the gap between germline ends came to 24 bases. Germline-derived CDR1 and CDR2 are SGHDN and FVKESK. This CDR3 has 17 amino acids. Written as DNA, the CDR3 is TGTGCCAGCAGCGCCCGCAGGTTAGCCGTTTCAAGGAATGAGCAGTTCTTC. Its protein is CASSARRLAVSRNEQFF.

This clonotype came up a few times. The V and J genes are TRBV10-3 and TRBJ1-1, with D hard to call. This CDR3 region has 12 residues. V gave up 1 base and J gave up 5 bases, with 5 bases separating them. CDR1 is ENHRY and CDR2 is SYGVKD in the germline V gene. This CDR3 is CAISEFRTEAFF. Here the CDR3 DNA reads TGTGCCATCAGTGAGTTTCGGACTGAAGCTTTCTTT.

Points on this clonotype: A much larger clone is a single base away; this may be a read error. The CDR3, as DNA: TGTGCCAGCAGCGCCCTCCTTTACGAGCAGTACTTC. It codes for CASSALLYEQYF. This sequence joins TRBV9 and TRBJ2-7; the D is unclear. The V and J ends lost 3 bases and 4 bases respectively, with 8 bases between them. The CDR3 is made up of 12 amino acids. The germline V gene has CDR1 SGDLS and CDR2 YYNGEE.